This T cell receptor beta chain was recovered during a study of T cell responses to AZD1222 COVID-19 vaccine. Across the study: Doses given second, at about 4 or about 12 weeks, were pooled.

The study, taken as a whole, reports: Sampled repertoires all dated from after the peak T cell response. It was only six AZD1222 recipients who were seropositive at baseline. Females made up more of the donors, who were largely white British, and clonal diversity may have come out too low.

Remarks on this clone: The antigen remains undetermined.

Profiled with immunoSEQ multiplex PCR; TCRdb holds only in-frame clones, not every one. The sample contains 110,000 to 150,000 clones, 70% to 90% of which appear only once. This CDR3 contains 12 residues. The V and J ends lost 1 base and 5 bases respectively, with 5 bases between them. Germline V gene lookup returns CDR1 LGHNA and CDR2 YNFKEQ. The sequence was collected from an adult in good health. The source was peripheral blood, collected on day 0 of AZD1222 vaccination. The V and J genes are TRBV4-2 and TRBJ1-2, with D unresolved. CDR3 in DNA: TGTGCCAGCAGCCAAGGCCAGTATGGCTACACCTTC. Its protein product is CASSQGQYGYTF.